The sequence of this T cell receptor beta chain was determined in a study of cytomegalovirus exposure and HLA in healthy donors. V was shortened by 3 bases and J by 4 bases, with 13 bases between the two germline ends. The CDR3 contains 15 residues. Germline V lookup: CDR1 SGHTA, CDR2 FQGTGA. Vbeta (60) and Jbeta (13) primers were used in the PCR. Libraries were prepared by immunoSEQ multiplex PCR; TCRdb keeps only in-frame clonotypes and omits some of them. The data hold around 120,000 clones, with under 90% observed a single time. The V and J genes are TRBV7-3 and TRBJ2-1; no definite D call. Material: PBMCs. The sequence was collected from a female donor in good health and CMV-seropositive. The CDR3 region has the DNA TGTGCCAGCAGCTTCCTCGGCGGTGCTTACAATGAGCAGTTCTTC. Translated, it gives CASSFLGGAYNEQFF.